This T cell receptor beta chain is from a study of OX40 agonist ivuxolimab in advanced cancers. Clones were read by immunoSEQ multiplex PCR, and TCRdb kept only the in-frame ones, dropping some. The sample lists 99,000 or so clones, approximately 94% seen once, with around 0.17% in the top ten. The clonotype was recovered from an adult with an advanced solid tumor such as melanoma, head and neck, liver or kidney cancer. Source: CD4+ or CD8+ T cells sorted from blood, taken in a trial of the OX40 agonist ivuxolimab.

CDR3 sequence (DNA): TGTGCCACCCCTGGGGAGACGACTAACTATGGCTACACCTTC. Protein: CATPGETTNYGYTF. This sequence joins TRBV14 and TRBJ1-2, with D hard to call. Germline V gene data show CDR1 as SGHDN and CDR2 as FVKESK. The CDR3 has 14 residues. V lost 10 bases and J 0 bases, leaving 15 bases between the germline ends. Full variable domain (remainder filled in from reference TRBV14 and TRBJ1-2): EAGVTQFPSHSVIEKGQTVTLRCDPISGHDNLYWYRRVMGKEIKFLLHFVKESKQDESGMPNNRFLAERTGGTYSTLKVQPAELEDSGVYFCATPGETTNYGYTFGSGTRLTVV.